A selection of T cell receptor beta chains follows, all from one sample in a study of blood T cell repertoires in COVID-19. Data came from immunoSEQ multiplex PCR; TCRdb stores just in-frame clones and leaves some out. The sample lists about 240,000 clones, 87% occurring once. The sample was peripheral blood. The receptor set was obtained from a man in his sixties who had recovered from COVID-19. The CDR3 runs from the conserved cysteine through the conserved F or W. A D gene is named only where the DNA matches it firmly. Rows give clone size only sometimes, using once, few, many, or a class for an expanded clone.

V gene,clone size,J gene,D gene,CDR3 protein,CDR3 DNA
TRBV5-3,.,TRBJ2-5,.,CARSFETGWGLETQYF,TGTGCCAGAAGCTTCGAGACAGGCTGGGGGTTGGAGACCCAGTACTTC
TRBV5-1,.,TRBJ1-5,.,CASSLVGGSNQPQHF,TGCGCCAGCAGCTTGGTGGGGGGGAGCAATCAGCCCCAGCATTTT
TRBV5-1,.,TRBJ2-3,TRBD1,CASSRPGQGATDTQYF,TGCGCCAGCAGCCGCCCCGGACAGGGGGCCACAGATACGCAGTATTTT
TRBV5-6,.,TRBJ1-1,.,CASSPWGVANTEAFF,TGTGCCAGCAGCCCGTGGGGGGTGGCGAACACTGAAGCTTTCTTT
TRBV4-1,.,TRBJ2-4,.,CASSLMSGGTKNIQYF,TGCGCCAGCAGCCTGATGAGTGGGGGCACCAAAAACATTCAGTACTTC
TRBV10-3,.,TRBJ1-2,TRBD1,CATTRGPTNYGYTF,TGTGCCACGACCAGGGGGCCTACTAACTATGGCTACACCTTC
TRBV6-2/TRBV6-3,.,TRBJ2-4,.,CASTPRARLAKNIQYF,TGTGCCAGCACCCCGAGGGCCCGATTAGCCAAAAACATTCAGTACTTC
TRBV10-3,.,TRBJ1-3,.,CAISDRQRGNTIYF,TGTGCCATCAGTGATAGGCAGCGGGGAAACACCATATATTTT
TRBV10-2,.,TRBJ1-3,.,CASRQGPSGNTIYF,TGCGCCAGCAGACAGGGACCCTCTGGAAACACCATATATTTT
TRBV5-4,.,TRBJ2-7,TRBD1,CASSLDRGGYEQYF,TGTGCCAGCAGCTTGGACAGGGGCGGATACGAGCAGTACTTC
TRBV7-9,.,TRBJ1-5,TRBD1,CASSSGTGNQPQHF,TGTGCCAGCAGCTCCGGGACAGGGAATCAGCCCCAGCATTTT
TRBV15,.,TRBJ2-3,TRBD2,CATSGTSGWGTDTQYF,TGTGCCACCAGCGGGACTAGCGGGTGGGGTACAGATACGCAGTATTTT
TRBV7-2,.,TRBJ2-1,.,CASSLALIMTRPEQFF,TGTGCCAGCAGCTTAGCCCTAATAATGACGAGGCCCGAGCAGTTCTTC
TRBV30,.,TRBJ1-2,.,CAWTPRPDRGGYTF,TGTGCCTGGACCCCCCGGCCCGACCGGGGAGGCTACACCTTC
TRBV20-1,.,TRBJ2-2,.,CSASSTAKGELFF,TGCAGTGCTAGTTCGACAGCGAAGGGGGAGCTGTTTTTT
TRBV18,.,TRBJ1-5,.,CASSPLGTNRQPQHF,TGTGCCAGCTCACCTCTGGGGACTAATAGGCAGCCCCAGCATTTT
TRBV30,.,TRBJ1-5,.,CAWSVSELQPQHF,TGTGCCTGGAGTGTAAGCGAGTTACAGCCCCAGCATTTT
TRBV3-1/TRBV3-2,.,TRBJ1-2,.,CASLRVDGYTF,TGTGCCAGCCTGCGGGTTGATGGCTACACCTTC
TRBV19,.,TRBJ1-4,TRBD1,CASSIRTGGIEKLFF,TGTGCCAGTAGTATTAGGACAGGGGGCATTGAAAAACTGTTTTTT
TRBV18,.,TRBJ1-3,.,CASSPFGRGPSGNTIYF,TGTGCCAGCTCACCATTCGGCAGGGGTCCCTCTGGAAACACCATATATTTT
TRBV6-5,.,TRBJ2-5,TRBD1,CASRVGGRETQYF,TGTGCCAGCAGGGTAGGGGGCCGCGAGACCCAGTACTTC
TRBV27,.,TRBJ1-2,.,CASSNDDTFNYGYTF,TGTGCCAGCAGCAACGATGACACTTTTAACTATGGCTACACCTTC
TRBV15,.,TRBJ2-3,TRBD2,CATSTRLVGSGGAPDTQYF,TGTGCCACCAGCACCAGACTGGTGGGTAGCGGGGGGGCCCCAGATACGCAGTATTTT
TRBV27,.,TRBJ2-3,TRBD2,CASRGGSTDTQYF,TGTGCCAGCAGGGGGGGGAGCACAGATACGCAGTATTTT
TRBV6-6,.,TRBJ1-1,TRBD1,CASWGQAKAFF,TGTGCCAGCTGGGGACAGGCGAAAGCTTTCTTT
TRBV12-3/TRBV12-4,.,TRBJ2-2,.,CASSLDGNGELFF,TGTGCCAGCAGTTTAGACGGGAACGGGGAGCTGTTTTTT
TRBV5-1,.,TRBJ2-2,TRBD2,CASSPAVGLADTGELFF,TGCGCCAGCAGCCCAGCAGTGGGACTAGCGGATACCGGGGAGCTGTTTTTT
TRBV6-5,.,TRBJ2-7,.,CASSYGASYEQYF,TGTGCCAGCAGTTATGGGGCCTCCTACGAGCAGTACTTC
TRBV10-2,.,TRBJ2-3,TRBD2,CASRVAGGRDTQYF,TGCGCCAGTCGTGTAGCGGGGGGCCGAGATACGCAGTATTTT
TRBV5-1,.,TRBJ2-3,TRBD1,CASSPWTGGTDTQYF,TGCGCCAGCAGTCCCTGGACAGGGGGCACAGATACGCAGTATTTT
TRBV27,.,TRBJ2-5,.,CASSTWALARVTQYF,TGTGCCAGCAGTACTTGGGCTCTAGCCAGAGTGACCCAGTACTTC
TRBV7-9,.,TRBJ2-2,.,CASSLPGISWTGELFF,TGTGCCAGCAGCTTACCAGGGATCAGTTGGACCGGGGAGCTGTTTTTT
TRBV3-1/TRBV3-2,.,TRBJ2-7,.,CASSQLGASGSSYEQYF,TGTGCCAGCAGCCAGCTAGGAGCGTCCGGGAGCTCCTACGAGCAGTACTTC
TRBV20-1,.,TRBJ1-1,TRBD1,CSGQGNTEAFF,TGCAGTGGACAGGGTAACACTGAAGCTTTCTTT
TRBV5-1,.,TRBJ2-1,TRBD2,CASSRSLAGAYNEQFF,TGCGCCAGCAGCCGCTCACTAGCGGGGGCTTACAATGAGCAGTTCTTC
TRBV7-6,.,TRBJ2-3,.,CASSPDRDSSTDTQYF,TGTGCCAGCAGCCCTGATAGGGACTCTAGCACAGATACGCAGTATTTT
TRBV6-5,.,TRBJ2-5,.,CASIKGGSETQYF,TGTGCCAGCATCAAAGGCGGCTCGGAGACCCAGTACTTC
TRBV5-1,.,TRBJ1-1,.,CASSGGGGTEAFF,TGCGCCAGCAGCGGGGGAGGAGGAACTGAAGCTTTCTTT
TRBV18,.,TRBJ2-3,.,CASSPREDTQYF,TGTGCCAGCTCACCGAGGGAGGATACGCAGTATTTT
TRBV5-1,.,TRBJ1-4,TRBD1,CASSVGQGEKLFF,TGCGCCAGCAGCGTGGGACAGGGTGAAAAACTGTTTTTT
TRBV20-1,.,TRBJ2-5,TRBD2,CSATRTSLQYF,TGCAGTGCTACCCGGACTAGTTTGCAGTACTTC
TRBV7-2,.,TRBJ2-1,.,CASSFYNEQFF,TGTGCCAGCAGCTTTTATAATGAGCAGTTCTTC
TRBV7-8,once,TRBJ1-2,.,CASNLREGFYGYTF,TGTGCCAGCAACCTTCGGGAGGGGTTCTATGGCTACACCTTC
TRBV27,once,TRBJ2-1,.,CASSQAYNEQFF,TGTGCCAGCAGCCAGGCCTACAATGAGCAGTTCTTC
TRBV19,.,TRBJ1-6,.,CASSMSAGGGLGNSPLHF,TGTGCCAGTAGTATGAGTGCTGGCGGCGGACTGGGGAATTCACCCCTCCACTTT
TRBV3-1/TRBV3-2,.,TRBJ1-1,.,CASSLGGTNTEAFF,TGTGCCAGCAGCCTCGGGGGGACGAACACTGAAGCTTTCTTT
TRBV6-2/TRBV6-3,.,TRBJ1-5,.,CASSDGTSYRSQPQHF,TGTGCCAGCAGCGATGGGACATCTTATCGGAGCCAGCCCCAGCATTTT
TRBV5-1,once,TRBJ2-3,TRBD2,CASSLVGGGPTDTQYF,TGCGCCAGCAGCTTGGTCGGCGGGGGACCCACAGATACGCAGTATTTT
TRBV3-1/TRBV3-2,.,TRBJ2-7,TRBD2,CASSQLAGASYEQYF,TGTGCCAGCAGCCAGCTAGCGGGGGCCTCCTACGAGCAGTACTTC
TRBV2,once,TRBJ1-4,.,CASSRQVATNEKLFF,TGTGCCAGCAGCCGACAGGTCGCAACTAATGAAAAACTGTTTTTT
TRBV6-2/TRBV6-3,.,TRBJ1-6,.,CASSGKIRGVGSPLHF,TGTGCCAGCAGTGGAAAAATCAGGGGTGTCGGTTCACCCCTCCACTTT
TRBV3-1/TRBV3-2,.,TRBJ2-7,TRBD1,CASSQTGGGKEQYF,TGTGCCAGCAGCCAGACAGGGGGAGGAAAAGAGCAGTACTTC
TRBV29-1,.,TRBJ1-1,.,CSVAPGWDTEAFF,TGCAGCGTTGCACCAGGGTGGGACACTGAAGCTTTCTTT